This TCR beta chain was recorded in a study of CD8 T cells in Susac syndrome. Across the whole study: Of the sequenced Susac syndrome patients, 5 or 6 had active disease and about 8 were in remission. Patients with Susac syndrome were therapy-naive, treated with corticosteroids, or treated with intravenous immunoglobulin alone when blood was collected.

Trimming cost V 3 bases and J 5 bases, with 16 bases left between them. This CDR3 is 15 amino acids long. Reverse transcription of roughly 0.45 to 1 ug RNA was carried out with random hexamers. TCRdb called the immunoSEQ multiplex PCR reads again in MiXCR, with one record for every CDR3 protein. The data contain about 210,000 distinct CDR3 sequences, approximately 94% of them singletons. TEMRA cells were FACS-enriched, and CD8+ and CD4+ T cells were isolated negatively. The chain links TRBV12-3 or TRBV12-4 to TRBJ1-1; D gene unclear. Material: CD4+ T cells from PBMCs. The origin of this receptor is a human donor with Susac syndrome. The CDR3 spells CASSFPTQRITEAFF. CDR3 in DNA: TGTGCCAGCAGTTTCCCCACCCAAAGGATAACTGAAGCTTTCTTT.